Following are 21 T cell receptor beta chains from one sample sequenced in a study of CD8 T cells in Susac syndrome. Reverse transcription of about 0.45 to 1 ug RNA was carried out with random hexamers. Via MiXCR, TCRdb re-called the immunoSEQ multiplex PCR reads, giving one row per CDR3 protein. Among 150,000 to 200,000 distinct CDR3 sequences listed, under 95% were seen once. The specimen was CD4+ T cells from PBMCs. The receptors derive from a human donor with multiple sclerosis.

This chain joins TRBV5-4 and TRBJ2-6; D not certain. The V end lost 8 bases, the J end lost 4 bases, and 13 bases lay between the germline ends. This CDR3 comprises 14 residues. Germline V gene sequence: CDR1 SGHNT, CDR2 YYREEE (reference sequence). For the CDR3, the DNA is TGTGCCAGTTTACCGGATGCCGGGGCCAACGTCCTGACTTTC. Protein sequence: CASLPDAGANVLTF.

DNA for the CDR3: TGTGCCAGCAGCGTAGCGTTAGAGGGGACCTACTCCTACAATGAGCAGTTCTTC. It is translated as CASSVALEGTYSYNEQFF. This sequence joins TRBV9 and TRBJ2-1; D tentatively reads TRBD1 or TRBD2 (5 bases each). Looked up from germline, CDR1 is SGDLS and CDR2 is YYNGEE. V was pared by 0 bases and J by 0 bases, with 16 bases between. The CDR3 totals 18 residues.

The chain is built from TRBV12-3 or TRBV12-4 and TRBJ2-2; perhaps TRBD1 as D (6 bases). The CDR3 has 16 residues. Trimming removed 5 bases from V and 5 bases from J, with 18 bases in between. The DNA for the CDR3 is TGTGCCAGCAGTACCCCTGCCGGGACAATTACCGGGGAGCTGTTTTTT. Translating gives CASSTPAGTITGELFF.

The gene calls are TRBV5-4 and TRBJ1-2; D not certain. V lost 3 bases and J lost 4, with 16 bases in between. This CDR3 contains 15 residues. The V gene's germline CDR1 is SGHNT and CDR2 YYREEE (reference sequence). CDR3: CASSSPREGGYGYTF. The CDR3 bases are TGTGCCAGCAGCTCCCCGCGGGAGGGAGGCTATGGCTACACCTTC.

This clonotype was observed once. Here the CDR3 reads CASSSGFGTDTQYF. As DNA, the CDR3 is TGTGCCAGCAGCTCGGGATTCGGCACAGATACGCAGTATTTT. V and J are TRBV6-4 and TRBJ2-3; weak D call: TRBD2 (5 bases). Trimming stripped 6 bases from V and 1 base from J, with 11 bases between. Germline V lookup: CDR1 MRHNA, CDR2 SNTAGT. This CDR3 is 14 amino acids long.

The V call is TRBV19, the J call TRBJ2-7, with TRBD1 matching 7 bases. With V trimmed by 4 bases and J by 0 bases, 12 bases remained unmatched. Germline V gives CDR1 LNHDA, CDR2 SQIVND (reference sequence). The CDR3 contains 17 residues. The CDR3 loop is CASSRKTGTVSSYEQYF. CDR3 in DNA: TGTGCCAGTAGTAGGAAGACCGGGACAGTCAGCTCCTACGAGCAGTACTTC.

The rearrangement joins TRBV28 to TRBJ2-7; 10 bases fit TRBD1. V shed 6 bases and J 3 bases; nucleotides not matched to a gene: 5. Germline lookup yields CDR1 MDHEN and CDR2 SYDVKM. The CDR3 is 14 residues long. The CDR3 is CASRLGQGDYEQYF. The CDR3 DNA follows: TGTGCCAGCAGACTAGGACAGGGGGACTACGAGCAGTACTTC.

The chain recombines TRBV29-1 with TRBJ1-1; possibly TRBD1 for D (5 bases). Germline V lookup: CDR1 SQVTM, CDR2 ANQGSEA. This CDR3 spans 14 amino acids. V gave up 0 bases and J gave up 3 bases, with 11 bases separating them. The CDR3 DNA sequence: TGCAGCGTTGAAGATCGGGGGTGGGACACTGAAGCTTTCTTT. It codes for CSVEDRGWDTEAFF.

The chain combines TRBV9 with TRBJ2-7; 11 bases line up with TRBD1. Germline V lookup: CDR1 SGDLS, CDR2 YYNGEE. CDR3 length: 14 residues. V lost 3 bases to trimming and J lost 5 bases; unmatched junction nucleotides: 4. The CDR3 nucleotides are TGTGCCAGCAGCGCTCCGGGACAGGGGGACGAGCAGTACTTC. Its protein product is CASSAPGQGDEQYF. Full variable domain (missing parts from reference TRBV9 and TRBJ2-7): DSGVTQTPKHLITATGQRVTLRCSPRSGDLSVYWYQQSLDQGLQFLIQYYNGEERAKGNILERFSAQQFPDLHSELNLSSLELGDSALYFCASSAPGQGDEQYFGPGTRLTVT.

A single count supports this clonotype. The V gene is TRBV7-2, the J gene TRBJ1-1, with a possible D match to TRBD1 (5 bases). Trimming left V 0 bases short and J 0 bases short, with 8 bases between. The CDR3 sequence is 15 residues long. Germline V gene lookup returns CDR1 SGHTA and CDR2 FQGNSA. The CDR3 region is CASSLASGLNTEAFF. Written as DNA, the CDR3 is TGTGCCAGCAGCTTAGCCTCAGGGCTGAACACTGAAGCTTTCTTT.

The sample holds one count of this clonotype. The gene calls are TRBV12-3 or TRBV12-4 and TRBJ1-2; D is unclear. The CDR3 sequence is 12 residues long. Trimming removed 1 base from V and 7 bases from J, with 7 bases in between. CDR3 nucleotide sequence: TGTGCCAGCAGTTTAGTGGGTAGTGGCTACACCTTC. It specifies CASSLVGSGYTF.

This clonotype was seen a single time. The chain employs TRBV30 and TRBJ1-4; a weak D match, TRBD1 (5 bases). CDR1 is GTSNPN and CDR2 is SVGIG in the germline V gene (reference sequence). V was cut by 3 bases and J by 10 bases, with 15 bases left in between. The CDR3 runs 13 residues. This CDR3 is CAWRGPFNRKLFF. The DNA for the CDR3 is TGTGCCTGGAGGGGACCGTTCAATAGAAAACTGTTTTTT.

The CDR3 DNA reads as TGCAGTGCTAGAGATAGGTTCCTAGCGGGAGTGAATGAGCAGTTCTTC. Translating gives CSARDRFLAGVNEQFF. The V and J genes are TRBV20-1 and TRBJ2-1, with 10 bases matching TRBD2. The junction had 9 bases not matched to a gene; V was cut back by 0 bases and J by 7 bases. The CDR3 loop spans 16 amino acids. Per the germline V gene, CDR1 is DFQATT and CDR2 is SNEGSKA (reference sequence).

This rearrangement joins TRBV14 to TRBJ1-1; possibly TRBD1 for D (5 bases). The CDR3 is made up of 14 amino acids. Germline V lookup: CDR1 SGHDN, CDR2 FVKESK. V gave up 2 bases and J gave up 3 bases, with 10 bases separating them. The CDR3 DNA reads as TGTGCCAGCAGCCAAACACCGGGGGACACTGAAGCTTTCTTT. It is translated as CASSQTPGDTEAFF. Combining the CDR3 with reference TRBV14 and TRBJ1-1 gives the whole variable domain EAGVTQFPSHSVIEKGQTVTLRCDPISGHDNLYWYRRVMGKEIKFLLHFVKESKQDESGMPNNRFLAERTGGTYSTLKVQPAELEDSGVYFCASSQTPGDTEAFFGQGTRLTVV.

V usage is TRBV7-2 and J usage is TRBJ1-5; perhaps TRBD1 as D (6 bases). The V and J ends lost 3 bases and 1 base respectively, with 16 bases between them. The CDR3 consists of 17 residues. Germline V gene lookup returns CDR1 SGHTA and CDR2 FQGNSA. CDR3 sequence (DNA): TGTGCCAGCAGCTTGGGCGGGGGCAGGAGGAGCAATCAGCCCCAGCATTTT. Translation: CASSLGGGRRSNQPQHF.

The chain employs TRBV6-5 and TRBJ1-5; unclear D gene. CDR3 size: 16 residues. Germline loops: CDR1 MNHEY, CDR2 SVGAGI. Trimming pared 0 bases from V and 0 bases from J, leaving 9 bases between. The CDR3: CASSYSTPYSNQPQHF. The CDR3 region has the DNA TGTGCCAGCAGTTACTCGACACCTTATAGCAATCAGCCCCAGCATTTT.

The chain couples TRBV5-1 to TRBJ2-1; 7 nucleotides match TRBD1. This CDR3 comprises 14 residues. Losses at the gene ends were 3 bases for V and 5 bases for J; bases not matched to a gene: 5. CDR1 SGHRS and CDR2 YFSETQ come from the germline V gene. For the CDR3, the DNA is TGCGCCAGCAGCTCGGGACAGCTTAACAATGAGCAGTTCTTC. Translating gives CASSSGQLNNEQFF.

This clonotype has a single count. The rearrangement uses TRBV19 and TRBJ1-5, with D possibly being TRBD1 (5 bases). V shed 3 bases and J shed 0 bases, with 9 bases lying between them. The germline CDR1 and CDR2 sequences are LNHDA and SQIVND (reference sequence). The length of the CDR3 is 15 residues. The chain's CDR3 is CASSIRGYSNQPQHF. CDR3 nucleotides: TGTGCCAGTAGTATTAGGGGTTATAGCAATCAGCCCCAGCATTTT.

The chain employs TRBV19 and TRBJ1-5; D gene unclear. Trimming stripped 11 bases from V and 2 bases from J, with 13 bases between. The CDR3 contains 13 residues. CDR1 LNHDA and CDR2 SQIVND come from the germline V gene (reference sequence). This CDR3 is CAADVGGNQPQHF. Here the CDR3 DNA reads TGTGCCGCGGACGTGGGTGGCAATCAGCCCCAGCATTTT.

The V and J genes are TRBV12-3 or TRBV12-4 and TRBJ1-5, with D possibly TRBD1 on 6 matching bases. V was pared by 4 bases and J by 2 bases, with 15 bases between. The CDR3 has 16 residues. The CDR3, as DNA: TGTGCCAGCAGTTCCCCTCCAGGGGCAGGCAATCAGCCCCAGCATTTT. This translates into CASSSPPGAGNQPQHF.

The chain joins TRBV25-1 to TRBJ2-6, with D perhaps matching TRBD1 (6 bases). The CDR3 sequence is 15 residues long. V was pared by 8 bases and J by 2 bases, with 13 bases between. Per the germline V gene, CDR1 is MGHDK and CDR2 is SYGVNS. The CDR3 DNA sequence: TGTGCCAGCTCCGAGGGGGTAGCTGGGGCCAACGTCCTGACTTTC. It specifies CASSEGVAGANVLTF.